What follows are 20 T cell receptor beta chains derived from one specimen sequenced in a study of cytomegalovirus exposure and HLA in healthy donors. The PCR had 60 Vbeta and 13 Jbeta primers. TCRdb's copy holds only in-frame clones and misses some; the assay was immunoSEQ multiplex PCR. The repertoire holds roughly 92,000 clones, with 70% to 80% as singletons. Sequences were obtained from PBMCs. Receptors were obtained from a woman aged 45-65 years in good health and CMV-seropositive.

This chain uses TRBV15 with TRBJ1-1; 10 nucleotides align to TRBD1. The CDR3 spans 17 residues. Germline trimming cut 0 bases from V and 5 bases from J; bases unmatched to any gene: 9. Germline V gene data show CDR1 as LNHNV and CDR2 as YYDKDF (reference sequence). The CDR3 coding sequence is TGTGCCACCAGCAGAGATTCGGGACAGGGGACCGGGACTGAAGCTTTCTTT. Translated: CATSRDSGQGTGTEAFF.

This chain connects TRBV19 to TRBJ1-2; 7 bases match TRBD1. Germline CDR1 reads LNHDA; CDR2 reads SQIVND (reference sequence). CDR3 size: 13 residues. Germline trimming cut 9 bases from V and 4 bases from J; bases unmatched to any gene: 8. Here the CDR3 reads CASIYRDSYGYTF. CDR3 DNA: TGTGCCAGCATCTACCGGGACAGCTATGGCTACACCTTC. The full variable domain, its missing parts supplied by reference TRBV19 and TRBJ1-2, is DGGITQSPKYLFRKEGQNVTLSCEQNLNHDAMYWYRQDPGQGLRLIYYSQIVNDFQKGDIAEGYSVSREKKESFPLTVTSAQKNPTAFYLCASIYRDSYGYTFGSGTRLTVV.

This clone showed up just a few times. J is TRBJ2-7 and V is TRBV5-4; D uncertain. Per germline, CDR1 SGHNT and CDR2 YYREEE (reference sequence). The CDR3 runs 15 residues. The V end was cut by 0 bases, the J end by 3 bases, with 13 bases between. CDR3 residues: CASSLDGTNHYEQYV. The CDR3 region has the DNA TGTGCCAGCAGCTTGGATGGCACCAACCACTACGAGCAGTACGTC.

The CDR3 loop is CASSPTGSGTEAFF. The CDR3 DNA sequence: TGCGCCAGCAGCCCCACAGGGTCGGGCACTGAAGCTTTCTTT. The V gene is TRBV5-1, the J gene TRBJ1-1; perhaps TRBD1 as D (6 bases). The ends were cut back, 4 bases at V and 4 bases at J, with 14 bases in the middle. CDR1 is SGHRS and CDR2 is YFSETQ in the germline V gene. This CDR3 comprises 14 residues. Full variable domain (remainder filled in from reference TRBV5-1 and TRBJ1-1): KAGVTQTPRYLIKTRGQQVTLSCSPISGHRSVSWYQQTPGQGLQFLFEYFSETQRNKGNFPGRFSGRQFSNSRSEMNVSTLELGDSALYLCASSPTGSGTEAFFGQGTRLTVV.

The V call is TRBV9, the J call TRBJ2-5; maybe TRBD2 (5 bases). The germline V gene has CDR1 SGDLS and CDR2 YYNGEE. The V end lost 4 bases, the J end lost 9 bases, and 13 bases lay between the germline ends. This CDR3 has 12 residues. DNA for the CDR3: TGTGCCAGCAGCCCGCAAGGAGGTCCCCAGTACTTC. Its translation is CASSPQGGPQYF. Variable domain in full (rest from reference TRBV9 and TRBJ2-5): DSGVTQTPKHLITATGQRVTLRCSPRSGDLSVYWYQQSLDQGLQFLIQYYNGEERAKGNILERFSAQQFPDLHSELNLSSLELGDSALYFCASSPQGGPQYFGPGTRLLVL.

The chain links TRBV6-5 to TRBJ2-5; 7 bases match TRBD2. CDR1 is MNHEY and CDR2 is SVGAGI in the germline V gene. The CDR3 spans 15 residues. Germline trimming cut 2 bases from V and 1 base from J; bases unmatched to any gene: 4. The CDR3 is CASSYGLAAQETQYF. The CDR3 DNA sequence: TGTGCCAGCAGTTACGGTCTAGCGGCCCAAGAGACCCAGTACTTC.

The V gene is TRBV7-9, the J gene TRBJ1-4; D is ambiguous. This CDR3 is 15 amino acids long. Trimming removed 7 bases at V and 7 bases at J, with 19 bases between. From germline, CDR1 is SEHNR and CDR2 FQNEAQ (reference sequence). CDR3 DNA: TGTGCCAGCATCTTGGGAGACTCTAATAGTGAAAAACTGTTTTTT. Protein product: CASILGDSNSEKLFF.

The rearrangement joins TRBV5-4 to TRBJ1-3; weak D call: TRBD1 (5 bases). The CDR3 is 15 residues long. The V gene lost 4 bases and the J gene lost 0 bases, with 11 bases spanning the gap. Germline lookup yields CDR1 SGHNT and CDR2 YYREEE (reference sequence). For the CDR3, the DNA is TGTGCCAGCAGCCCGGACATAGTCTCTGGAAACACCATATATTTT. This gives the protein CASSPDIVSGNTIYF.

V and J are TRBV2 and TRBJ1-2; D is perhaps TRBD1 (6 bases). V shed 5 bases and J shed 8 bases, with 18 bases lying between them. In germline, CDR1 is SNHLY, CDR2 FYNNEI. The CDR3 is 14 amino acids. The CDR3 protein is CASSPRGFGDGYTF. CDR3 bases: TGTGCCAGCAGTCCCAGGGGATTCGGGGACGGCTACACCTTC.

The rearrangement uses TRBV7-6 and TRBJ2-7; TRBD2 is a possible D gene (7 bases). The CDR3 is made up of 18 amino acids. Germline values: CDR1 SGHVS, CDR2 FNYEAQ. The germline V and J ends were trimmed by 1 base and 5 bases, with 24 bases remaining between them. The CDR3 spells CASSLGQHEGGRVDEQYV. DNA of the CDR3: TGTGCCAGCAGCTTAGGACAGCACGAAGGGGGGAGGGTAGACGAGCAGTACGTC.

This chain links TRBV11-3 with TRBJ1-2; the D gene is possibly TRBD1 (5 bases). The CDR3 loop spans 13 amino acids. The V and J ends lost 8 bases and 4 bases respectively, with 14 bases between them. Germline lookup yields CDR1 SGHNT and CDR2 YENEEA. CDR3 region: CASQLQVSYGYTF. CDR3 DNA sequence: TGTGCCAGCCAATTACAGGTTTCCTATGGCTACACCTTC.

V and J are TRBV5-6 and TRBJ1-1; D uncertain. CDR3 size: 12 residues. The V and J ends lost 1 base and 4 bases respectively, with 5 bases between them. Germline loops: CDR1 SGHDT, CDR2 YYEEEE. The CDR3, as DNA: TGTGCCAGCAGCTTGTACGGCACTGAAGCTTTCTTT. This translates into CASSLYGTEAFF.

The gene calls are TRBV14 and TRBJ2-1, with TRBD2 identical over 10 bases. The CDR3 covers 16 residues. The V segment lost 6 bases and the J segment 7 bases; nucleotides outside the gene matches: 12. Germline values: CDR1 SGHDN, CDR2 FVKESK. The CDR3 sequence is CASRPSGLAGVNEQFF. The CDR3 DNA is TGTGCCAGCAGACCAAGCGGGCTAGCGGGAGTAAATGAGCAGTTCTTC.

The rearrangement links TRBV2 to TRBJ1-5, with D perhaps matching TRBD1 (5 bases). The CDR3 has 16 residues. V shed 6 bases and J shed 2 bases, with 17 bases lying between them. Germline assignment: CDR1 SNHLY and CDR2 FYNNEI. DNA of the CDR3: TGTGCCAGCAGGCCGGGCCTCGCGGGGGGCAATCAGCCCCAGCATTTT. This translates into CASRPGLAGGNQPQHF.

In this sample, this clone turned up a few times. The chain has TRBV7-8 and TRBJ1-6; D not certain. V was shortened by 1 base and J by 7 bases, with 14 bases between the two germline ends. The CDR3 has 16 residues. Germline V CDR1 and CDR2: SGHVS, FQNEAQ. CDR3 in amino acids: CASSLGGPGGNSPLHF. In DNA form, the CDR3 reads TGTGCCAGCAGCTTAGGAGGGCCCGGAGGAAATTCACCCCTCCACTTT.

V is TRBV6-5 and J is TRBJ2-3, with D possibly being TRBD2 (6 bases). Germline V gene lookup returns CDR1 MNHEY and CDR2 SVGAGI. CDR3 size: 15 residues. The germline V and J ends were trimmed by 5 bases and 2 bases, with 14 bases remaining between them. The CDR3 here is CASSAGTSHTDTQYF. The CDR3 nucleotides read TGTGCCAGCAGTGCCGGGACTTCCCACACAGATACGCAGTATTTT.

This rearrangement joins TRBV29-1 to TRBJ1-1; D possibly corresponds to TRBD1 (5 bases). With 4 bases removed from V and 8 bases from J, the gap between germline ends came to 14 bases. The CDR3 is 12 residues long. Germline CDR1 is SQVTM and CDR2 is ANQGSEA. CDR3 coding DNA: TGCAGCGTTGGCCAGGGTTTAGTAGAAGCTTTCTTT. Encoded protein: CSVGQGLVEAFF.

Points on this clone: Relative to the germline gene, one junction end is altered; a read error may explain this. This sequence joins TRBV7-9 and TRBJ1-4; no definite D call. Per the germline V gene, CDR1 is SEHNR and CDR2 is FQNEAQ (reference sequence). This CDR3 has 14 amino acids. CDR3 amino acids: CSSSLGPVNEKLFF. The CDR3 DNA reads TGTTCCAGCAGCTTAGGCCCGGTTAATGAAAAACTGTTTTTT.

The DNA of the CDR3 is TGTGCCAGCAGCTTTACCGGGACTAGCGGGGCCACAGATACGCAGTATTTT. Encoded protein: CASSFTGTSGATDTQYF. The genes are TRBV5-8 and TRBJ2-3, with 13 nucleotides matching TRBD2. The V gene's germline CDR1 is SGHTS and CDR2 YDEGEE. Germline trimming cut 2 bases from V and 2 bases from J; bases unmatched to any gene: 5. The CDR3 length is 17 residues.

V and J are TRBV6-5 and TRBJ2-7, with 7 positions matching TRBD1. The CDR3 runs to 15 residues. J was trimmed by 0 bases and V by 4 bases; bases with no gene match: 6. The V gene's germline CDR1 is MNHEY and CDR2 SVGAGI. The CDR3 coding sequence is TGTGCCAGCAGTTCCACAGGGGCGAGCTCCTACGAGCAGTACTTC. Protein product: CASSSTGASSYEQYF.